This passage covers 21 T cell receptor beta chains from one sample sequenced in a study of cytomegalovirus exposure and HLA in healthy donors. Amplification used 60 Vbeta primers and 13 Jbeta primers. TCRdb keeps only in-frame clones here, not all; method: immunoSEQ multiplex PCR. The sample records about 170,000 clones, 81% being singletons. Sequences were obtained from PBMCs. The receptors stem from a woman younger than 30 in good health and CMV-seropositive.

The genes are TRBV7-9 and TRBJ1-1, with D possibly being TRBD1 (6 bases). There are 12 residues in the CDR3. Trimming left V 5 bases short and J 7 bases short, with 11 bases between. CDR1 is SEHNR and CDR2 is FQNEAQ in the germline V gene (reference sequence). CDR3 loop: CASSTTGDEAFF. The CDR3 DNA reads TGTGCCAGCAGCACGACAGGTGATGAAGCTTTCTTT.

This chain uses TRBV30 with TRBJ2-1; 7 nucleotides agree with TRBD1. The CDR3 covers 13 residues. The V gene's germline CDR1 is GTSNPN and CDR2 SVGIG (reference sequence). The V segment lost 3 bases and the J segment 6 bases; nucleotides outside the gene matches: 5. CDR3 loop: CAWSADRANEQFF. DNA of the CDR3: TGTGCCTGGAGCGCCGACAGGGCCAATGAGCAGTTCTTC.

The table lists this clone with a few counts. The chain couples TRBV19 to TRBJ1-5; a weak D match, TRBD1 (5 bases). Germline CDR1 and CDR2: LNHDA and SQIVND (reference sequence). The CDR3 runs 15 residues. The V end was cut by 3 bases, the J end by 3 bases, with 12 bases between. The CDR3 reads CASSIGGGFNQPQHF. CDR3 DNA: TGTGCCAGTAGTATTGGGGGAGGGTTCAATCAGCCCCAGCATTTT.

The J gene is TRBJ2-5, the V gene TRBV30; no reliable D call. The V end lost 2 bases, the J end lost 1 base, and 8 bases lay between the germline ends. This CDR3 spans 13 amino acids. Germline CDR1 GTSNPN, CDR2 SVGIG (reference sequence). The CDR3, as DNA: TGTGCCTGGAGTAGGTCGGGCCAAGAGACCCAGTACTTC. Its translation is CAWSRSGQETQYF.

V usage is TRBV29-1 and J usage is TRBJ1-2, with 9 bases matching TRBD1. This CDR3 contains 12 residues. The V segment lost 4 bases and the J segment 8 bases; nucleotides outside the gene matches: 5. Germline V gene data show CDR1 as SQVTM and CDR2 as ANQGSEA. The CDR3 nucleotides are TGCAGCGTTGCCGACAGGGGGGAAGGCTACACCTTC. Translating gives CSVADRGEGYTF.

The gene calls are TRBV5-6 and TRBJ2-5, with TRBD2 matching over 10 bases. V shed 5 bases, J shed 5 bases, and the junction held 6 bases outside the gene matches. This CDR3 comprises 14 residues. Germline V gives CDR1 SGHDT, CDR2 YYEEEE. CDR3 in amino acids: CASRERGGGETQYF. Here the CDR3 DNA reads TGTGCCAGCAGGGAGCGGGGGGGCGGGGAGACCCAGTACTTC.

This chain joins TRBV7-9 and TRBJ2-7, with 16 bases aligning to TRBD2. The CDR3 sequence is 18 residues long. V shed 5 bases and J 1 base; nucleotides not matched to a gene: 8. CDR1 SEHNR and CDR2 FQNEAQ come from the germline V gene (reference sequence). The CDR3 spells CASSPGTSGGASSYEQYF. CDR3 bases: TGTGCCAGCAGCCCAGGGACTAGCGGGGGGGCTTCATCCTACGAGCAGTACTTC. The full variable domain, in which reference TRBV7-9 and TRBJ2-7 provide the parts outside the CDR3, is DTGVSQNPRHKITKRGQNVTFRCDPISEHNRLYWYRQTLGQGPEFLTYFQNEAQLEKSRLLSDRFSAERPKGSFSTLEIQRTEQGDSAMYLCASSPGTSGGASSYEQYFGPGTRLTVT.

The V call is TRBV2, the J call TRBJ1-1; no definite D call. The V end was cut by 4 bases, the J end by 2 bases, with 14 bases between. The CDR3 consists of 15 residues. The germline gives CDR1 SNHLY, CDR2 FYNNEI. The CDR3 spells CASSVVNRINTEAFF. The CDR3 coding sequence is TGTGCCAGCAGTGTAGTAAACAGAATAAACACTGAAGCTTTCTTT.

This chain links TRBV11-3 with TRBJ2-7; a possible D gene is TRBD1 (6 bases). The J call may be in error: the DNA end matches TRBJ2-1 better. The CDR3 spans 16 residues. Germline V CDR1 and CDR2: SGHNT, YENEEA. The CDR3 sequence: CASSSRQAGANNEQFF. CDR3 coding DNA: TGTGCCAGCAGCTCCCGACAGGCTGGAGCCAACAATGAGCAGTTCTTC.

The CDR3 bases are TGTGCCAGCAGCGTAGGGGGACAGCCTGAAGCTTTCTTT. It yields the protein CASSVGGQPEAFF. The chain combines TRBV9 with TRBJ1-1, with 7 nucleotides matching TRBD1. The length of the CDR3 is 13 residues. Germline V CDR1 and CDR2: SGDLS, YYNGEE. With 0 bases clipped from V and 6 bases from J, the junction kept 2 bases outside the gene matches.

The chain carries TRBV6-4 and TRBJ2-7; unclear D gene. This CDR3 has 14 amino acids. CDR1 is MRHNA, CDR2 SNTAGT, per germline. With 1 base removed from V and 0 bases from J, the gap between germline ends came to 7 bases. Here the CDR3 reads CASSDFPGSYEQYF. DNA of the CDR3: TGTGCCAGCAGTGACTTCCCCGGCTCCTACGAGCAGTACTTC.

The chain has TRBV5-4 and TRBJ2-5; maybe TRBD1 (6 bases). Per germline, CDR1 SGHNT and CDR2 YYREEE (reference sequence). V lost 5 bases and J 1 base, leaving 12 bases between the germline ends. CDR3 length equals 14 residues. Here the CDR3 DNA reads TGTGCCAGCAGGCAACAGGGAATCCAAGAGACCCAGTACTTC. It is translated as CASRQQGIQETQYF.

CDR3 DNA sequence: TGTGCCAGCAGCTTAGGGGGAGCTGGCACTGAAGCTTTCTTT. This sequence encodes CASSLGGAGTEAFF. The chain is built from TRBV7-2 and TRBJ1-1; D is unresolved. This CDR3 is built from 14 residues. Trimming removed 1 base at V and 4 bases at J, with 10 bases between. Per germline, CDR1 SGHTA and CDR2 FQGNSA.

This clone was found a few times. This rearrangement joins TRBV10-3 to TRBJ2-7, with 9 positions matching TRBD1. The CDR3 is 13 residues long. CDR1 and CDR2 (germline): ENHRY, SYGVKD. The trim removed 10 bases at V and 5 bases at J, leaving 9 bases unmatched. CDR3 residues: CATGTGIIDEQYF. CDR3 DNA: TGTGCCACCGGGACAGGGATCATCGACGAGCAGTACTTC.

V and J are TRBV2 and TRBJ2-3; the D gene is possibly TRBD1 (5 bases). Looked up from germline, CDR1 is SNHLY and CDR2 is FYNNEI. This CDR3 contains 13 residues. The V end lost 3 bases, the J end lost 6 bases, and 10 bases lay between the germline ends. The CDR3: CASSEAGSDTQYF. CDR3 DNA sequence: TGTGCCAGCAGTGAGGCAGGGTCGGATACGCAGTATTTT.

This chain connects TRBV7-2 to TRBJ1-2; weak D call: TRBD1 (6 bases). Germline CDR1 SGHTA, CDR2 FQGNSA. The V gene lost 1 base and the J gene lost 6 bases, with 21 bases spanning the gap. CDR3 length: 17 residues. The CDR3: CASSLEGGAGRAHGYTF. The CDR3 DNA follows: TGTGCCAGCAGCTTAGAAGGGGGGGCTGGCAGGGCCCATGGCTACACCTTC.

V usage is TRBV19 and J usage is TRBJ1-5, with D perhaps TRBD1 (5 bases). The V end was cut by 2 bases, the J end by 3 bases, with 11 bases between. The CDR3 contains 15 residues. Germline lookup yields CDR1 LNHDA and CDR2 SQIVND (reference sequence). The CDR3 sequence: CASSIRHRHNQPQHF. Written as DNA, the CDR3 is TGTGCCAGTAGTATACGCCACAGGCACAATCAGCCCCAGCATTTT.

The J gene is TRBJ2-1, the V gene TRBV2, with 16 positions matching TRBD2. There are 20 residues in the CDR3. Germline lookup yields CDR1 SNHLY and CDR2 FYNNEI. The V segment lost 8 bases and the J segment 1 base; nucleotides outside the gene matches: 14. The chain's CDR3 is CASENYPGLAGGQSYNEQFF. DNA of the CDR3: TGTGCCAGCGAGAATTACCCGGGACTAGCGGGGGGGCAATCCTACAATGAGCAGTTCTTC.

The chain recombines TRBV6-4 with TRBJ2-2; TRBD1 matches at 7 bases. CDR3 length: 14 residues. J lost 3 bases, V lost 6 bases, and 4 bases had no gene match. Germline V gives CDR1 MRHNA, CDR2 SNTAGT. As DNA, the CDR3 is TGTGCCAGCAGGGGGGACAGTCACACCGGGGAGCTGTTTTTT. Its protein product is CASRGDSHTGELFF.

The chain employs TRBV6-4 and TRBJ1-6; TRBD1 matches 9 bases. Trimming cost V 9 bases and J 9 bases; bases outside gene matches: 12. Germline CDR1 MRHNA, CDR2 SNTAGT. This CDR3 has 15 residues. CDR3 bases: TGTGCCAGAAAATGGGACAGGGAGGAAATTTCACCCCTCCACTTT. Protein sequence: CARKWDREEISPLHF.

This rearrangement joins TRBV14 to TRBJ2-3; the match to TRBD2 covers 7 bases. The CDR3 length is 16 residues. Per the germline V gene, CDR1 is SGHDN and CDR2 is FVKESK. V was pared by 4 bases and J by 0 bases, with 7 bases of the junction left unmatched. The CDR3 DNA reads TGTGCCAGCAGCCTACGCCGGGGGGATAGCACAGATACGCAGTATTTT. Amino acid sequence: CASSLRRGDSTDTQYF.